This TCR beta chain derives from a study of blood T cell repertoires in COVID-19. Across the study: Researchers got acute and convalescent COVID-19 samples from the United States, Italy and Spain. T cells, B-cell-depleted T cells, or PBMCs provided the cDNA or gDNA that served as material.

Source study methods: Amplification with reference gene primers provided the estimates of nucleated cell counts. This table comes from immunoSEQ multiplex PCR, and its TCRdb copy is limited to in-frame clones, with some not included. D and trimming come from the DNA, and the V and J calls and clone size come from that table. The data contain 70,000 to 90,000 clones, 85% of them singletons. Per germline, CDR1 SGHRS and CDR2 YFSETQ. The length of the CDR3 is 13 residues. V gave up 0 bases and J gave up 7 bases, with 10 bases separating them. The V gene is TRBV5-1, the J gene TRBJ2-5; no clear D. This receptor was obtained from a man in his 60s with acute or convalescent COVID-19. The sequenced material came from peripheral blood. The CDR3 sequence is CASSLEMPGTQYF. DNA for the CDR3: TGCGCCAGCAGCTTGGAAATGCCGGGGACCCAGTACTTC.